This T cell receptor (beta chain) was identified during a study of spatial heterogeneity in lung cancer. Study background: Untreated early-stage non-small cell lung cancer patients, approximately 79 in total, were the donors. Overall study findings and caveats: Ubiquitous expanded tumor TCRs appeared in blood more at resection than follow-up.

As to time point: blood at routine non-recurrence follow-up after resection. MiXCR, applied by TCRdb to the 5' RACE reads, yields one record per CDR3 protein. The table lists tens of thousands of distinct CDR3 sequences, 9% to 10% of them singletons. This clonotype was counted between two and nine times. Its antigen is still unknown. The V gene's germline CDR1 is SGHTA and CDR2 FQGNSA. Trimming removed 7 bases from V and 5 bases from J; junction bases left unmatched: 10. The CDR3 has 16 amino acids. The TCR originated in a male donor with early-stage non-small cell lung cancer. Sequenced here: PBMCs, sampled at follow-up. The rearrangement uses TRBV7-2 and TRBJ2-2; 10 bases map to TRBD1. The CDR3 nucleotides are TGTGCCAGCATCTCAAGGGGACAGGGGAATACCGGGGAGCTGTTTTTT. Amino acid sequence: CASISRGQGNTGELFF.